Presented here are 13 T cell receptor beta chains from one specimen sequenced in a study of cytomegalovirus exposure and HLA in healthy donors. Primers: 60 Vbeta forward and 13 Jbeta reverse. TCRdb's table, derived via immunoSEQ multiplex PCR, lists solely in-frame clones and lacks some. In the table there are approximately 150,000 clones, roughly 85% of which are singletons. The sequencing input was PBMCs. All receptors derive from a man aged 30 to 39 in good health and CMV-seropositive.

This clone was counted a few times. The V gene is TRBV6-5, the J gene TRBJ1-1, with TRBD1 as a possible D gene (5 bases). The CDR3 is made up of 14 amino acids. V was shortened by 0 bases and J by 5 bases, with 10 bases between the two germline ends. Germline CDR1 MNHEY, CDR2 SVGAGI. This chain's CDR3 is CASSYSGGWTEAFF. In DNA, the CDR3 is TGTGCCAGCAGTTACTCGGGGGGATGGACTGAAGCTTTCTTT.

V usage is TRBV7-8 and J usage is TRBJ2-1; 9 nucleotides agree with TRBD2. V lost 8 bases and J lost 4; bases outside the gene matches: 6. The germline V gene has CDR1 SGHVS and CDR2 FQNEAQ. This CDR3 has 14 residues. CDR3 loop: CASSEGLAYNEQFF. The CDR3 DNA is TGTGCCAGCTCCGAAGGACTAGCGTACAATGAGCAGTTCTTC.

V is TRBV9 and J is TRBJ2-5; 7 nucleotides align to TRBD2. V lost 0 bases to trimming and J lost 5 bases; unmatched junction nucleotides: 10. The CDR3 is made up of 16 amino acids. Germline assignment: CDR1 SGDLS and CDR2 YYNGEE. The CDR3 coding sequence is TGTGCCAGCAGCGTAGGGGTGGGAGAGGGAGGGGAGACCCAGTACTTC. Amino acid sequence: CASSVGVGEGGETQYF.

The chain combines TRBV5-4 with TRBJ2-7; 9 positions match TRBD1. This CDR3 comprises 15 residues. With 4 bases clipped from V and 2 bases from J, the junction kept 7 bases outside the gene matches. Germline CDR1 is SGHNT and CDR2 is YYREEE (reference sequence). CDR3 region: CASSPRDREPYEQYV. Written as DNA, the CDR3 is TGTGCCAGCAGCCCGCGGGACAGGGAACCCTACGAGCAGTACGTC.

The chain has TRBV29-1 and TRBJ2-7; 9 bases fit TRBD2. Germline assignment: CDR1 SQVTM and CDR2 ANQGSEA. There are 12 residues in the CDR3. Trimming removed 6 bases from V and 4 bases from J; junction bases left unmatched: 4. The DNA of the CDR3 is TGCAGCGTCATGACTAGCGGATACGAGCAGTACTTC. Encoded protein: CSVMTSGYEQYF.

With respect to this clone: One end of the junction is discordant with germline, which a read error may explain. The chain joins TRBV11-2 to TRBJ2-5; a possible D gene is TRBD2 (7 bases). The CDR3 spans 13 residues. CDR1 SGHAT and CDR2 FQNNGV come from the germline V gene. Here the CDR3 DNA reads TGTGCCAGCAGCTTAGGGGGGGGCGAGACCCGGTACTTC. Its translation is CASSLGGGETRYF. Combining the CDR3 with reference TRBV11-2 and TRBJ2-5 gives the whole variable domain EAGVAQSPRYKIIEKRQSVAFWCNPISGHATLYWYQQILGQGPKLLIQFQNNGVVDDSQLPKDRFSAERLKGVDSTLKIQPAKLEDSAVYLCASSLGGGETRYFGPGTRLLVL.

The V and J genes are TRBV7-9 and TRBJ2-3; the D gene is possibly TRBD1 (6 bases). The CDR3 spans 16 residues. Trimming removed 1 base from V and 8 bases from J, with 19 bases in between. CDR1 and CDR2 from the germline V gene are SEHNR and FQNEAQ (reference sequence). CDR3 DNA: TGTGCCAGCAGCTTAGTAGGGGGAACATCGCCGGGTACGCAGTATTTT. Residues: CASSLVGGTSPGTQYF.

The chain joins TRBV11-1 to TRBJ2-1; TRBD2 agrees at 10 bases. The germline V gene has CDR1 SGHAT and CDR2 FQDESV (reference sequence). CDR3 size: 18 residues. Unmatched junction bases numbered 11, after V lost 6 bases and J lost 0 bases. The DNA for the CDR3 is TGTGCCAGCAGTCGGGGGACTAGCGCCGATAGCTCCTACAATGAGCAGTTCTTC. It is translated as CASSRGTSADSSYNEQFF.

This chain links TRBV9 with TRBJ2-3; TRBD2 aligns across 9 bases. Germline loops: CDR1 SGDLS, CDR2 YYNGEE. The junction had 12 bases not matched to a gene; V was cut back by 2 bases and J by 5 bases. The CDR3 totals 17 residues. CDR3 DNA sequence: TGTGCCAGCAGCGTCCTTCCTAGCGGGAAGAGAGTAGATACGCAGTATTTT. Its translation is CASSVLPSGKRVDTQYF.

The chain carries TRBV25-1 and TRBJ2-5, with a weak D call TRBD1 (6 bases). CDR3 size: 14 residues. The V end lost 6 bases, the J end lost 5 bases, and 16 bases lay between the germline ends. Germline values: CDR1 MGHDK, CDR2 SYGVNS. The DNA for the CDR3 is TGTGCCAGCAGGCCTACAGGGTTAAGCGAGACCCAGTACTTC. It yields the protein CASRPTGLSETQYF.

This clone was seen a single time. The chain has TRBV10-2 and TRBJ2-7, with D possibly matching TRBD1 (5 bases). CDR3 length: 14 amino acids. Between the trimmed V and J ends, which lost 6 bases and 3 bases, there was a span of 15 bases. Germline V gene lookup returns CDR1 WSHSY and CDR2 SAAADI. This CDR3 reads CASSNFPGFYEQYF. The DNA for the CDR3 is TGCGCCAGCAGCAATTTTCCAGGGTTCTACGAGCAGTACTTC.

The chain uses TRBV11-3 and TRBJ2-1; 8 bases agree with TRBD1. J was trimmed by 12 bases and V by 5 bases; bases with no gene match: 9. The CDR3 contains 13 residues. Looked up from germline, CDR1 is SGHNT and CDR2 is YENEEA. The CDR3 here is CASSPGQAKWQFF. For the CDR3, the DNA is TGTGCCAGCAGCCCGGGACAGGCCAAATGGCAGTTCTTC.

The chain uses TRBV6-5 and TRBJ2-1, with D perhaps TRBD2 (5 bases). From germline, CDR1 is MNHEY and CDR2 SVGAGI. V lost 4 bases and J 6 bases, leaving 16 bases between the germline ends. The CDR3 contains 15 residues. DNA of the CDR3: TGTGCCAGCAGTTTGAGTGGGAGCCCCCCCAATGAGCAGTTCTTC. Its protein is CASSLSGSPPNEQFF.